One sample yielded the 13 T cell receptor beta chains listed below, sequenced in a study of cytomegalovirus exposure and HLA in healthy donors. Clones were read by immunoSEQ multiplex PCR, and TCRdb kept only the in-frame ones, dropping some. The data show some 170,000 clones, with about 89% seen just once and roughly 2.6% held by the top ten. Sequencing was performed on PBMCs. The receptors shown here come from a man aged 18 to 29 in good health and CMV-seropositive.

J is TRBJ2-1 and V is TRBV15; the D gene is possibly TRBD2 (7 bases). The V end lost 0 bases, the J end lost 7 bases, and 16 bases lay between the germline ends. CDR1 and CDR2 (germline): LNHNV, YYDKDF (reference sequence). The CDR3 is 16 residues long. The CDR3 DNA sequence: TGTGCCACCAGCAGAGATAGGGGGGGTGCGGTGAATGAGCAGTTCTTC. This codes for CATSRDRGGAVNEQFF.

The table lists this clone with a count of one. V and J are TRBV27 and TRBJ2-1; 9 nucleotides align to TRBD1. Germline lookup yields CDR1 MNHEY and CDR2 SMNVEV (reference sequence). The length of the CDR3 is 15 residues. V shed 4 bases, J shed 4 bases, and the junction held 5 bases outside the gene matches. The CDR3 coding sequence is TGTGCCAGCAGTTCCGACAGGGGGAGATACAATGAGCAGTTCTTC. Translated: CASSSDRGRYNEQFF.

The chain employs TRBV7-3 and TRBJ2-7; 8 nucleotides line up with TRBD2. The CDR3 covers 13 residues. Trimming at V came to 5 bases and at J to 6 bases, leaving 6 bases not matched to a gene. CDR1 is SGHTA and CDR2 is FQGTGA in the germline V gene. CDR3 region: CASSLGTSTEQYF. Written as DNA, the CDR3 is TGTGCCAGCAGCCTCGGGACTAGTACCGAGCAGTACTTC.

The chain recombines TRBV27 with TRBJ2-1; 7 bases map to TRBD2. This CDR3 comprises 16 residues. V shed 2 bases, J shed 8 bases, and the junction held 12 bases outside the gene matches. Germline lookup yields CDR1 MNHEY and CDR2 SMNVEV (reference sequence). CDR3 sequence: CASSLGGSGVVDEQFF. CDR3 DNA sequence: TGTGCCAGCAGTTTAGGGGGAAGCGGGGTAGTGGATGAGCAGTTCTTC.

The J gene is TRBJ1-1, the V gene TRBV7-6; D is uncertain. Germline CDR1 and CDR2: SGHVS and FNYEAQ. V lost 0 bases and J lost 2, with 19 bases in between. CDR3 size: 18 residues. CDR3 coding DNA: TGTGCCAGCAGCTTAGCCGGCGGGAAAAAAATGATCAACACTGAAGCTTTCTTT. This gives the protein CASSLAGGKKMINTEAFF.

This clone was observed a handful of times. The chain uses TRBV5-6 and TRBJ2-7; possible D gene TRBD2, 6 bases. V shed 1 base and J shed 3 bases, with 11 bases lying between them. The CDR3 contains 14 residues. Germline-derived CDR1 and CDR2 are SGHDT and YYEEEE. CDR3 sequence (DNA): TGTGCCAGCAGCTTGTATCGGGGAGGCTACGAGCAGTACTTC. As protein: CASSLYRGGYEQYF.

The chain is built from TRBV27 and TRBJ1-3; D perhaps matches TRBD1 (5 bases). Germline CDR1 MNHEY, CDR2 SMNVEV (reference sequence). Trimming cost V 4 bases and J 0 bases, with 7 bases left between them. The CDR3 spans 14 residues. CDR3 bases: TGTGCCAGCAGTTCGGGGGTCTCTGGAAACACCATATATTTT. Translating it yields CASSSGVSGNTIYF.

A single count supports this clone. V is TRBV4-3 and J is TRBJ2-1; D unclear. The CDR3 extends over 14 amino acids. Trimming removed 5 bases at V and 7 bases at J, with 15 bases between. CDR1 is LGHNA and CDR2 is YSLEER in the germline V gene. The CDR3 coding sequence is TGCGCCAGCAGCAATCCACTAAAAGCGAATGAGCAGTTCTTC. Residues: CASSNPLKANEQFF.

The genes are TRBV29-1 and TRBJ2-1; 7 nucleotides agree with TRBD2. Germline V CDR1 and CDR2: SQVTM, ANQGSEA. The CDR3 is made up of 13 amino acids. Losses at the gene ends were 1 base for V and 7 bases for J; bases not matched to a gene: 4. The DNA for the CDR3 is TGCAGCGTTGAAGCGGGGGGTGAAAATGAGCAGTTCTTC. The encoded protein is CSVEAGGENEQFF.

The V call is TRBV15, the J call TRBJ1-1, with D unresolved. The CDR3 extends over 13 amino acids. V shed 9 bases and J shed 2 bases, with 13 bases lying between them. Per germline, CDR1 LNHNV and CDR2 YYDKDF (reference sequence). The CDR3 sequence: CATKGGPNTEAFF. Here the CDR3 DNA reads TGTGCCACGAAGGGAGGGCCTAACACTGAAGCTTTCTTT.

The chain links TRBV2 to TRBJ2-7, with 7 nucleotides matching TRBD1. Germline V gene data show CDR1 as SNHLY and CDR2 as FYNNEI. V lost 2 bases, J lost 2 bases, and 6 bases stayed unmatched. The CDR3 totals 15 residues. Written as DNA, the CDR3 is TGTGCCAGCAGTGAAATATCCGGGACAGCCTACGAGCAGTACTTC. The encoded protein is CASSEISGTAYEQYF. Full variable domain (missing parts from reference TRBV2 and TRBJ2-7): EPEVTQTPSHQVTQMGQEVILRCVPISNHLYFYWYRQILGQKVEFLVSFYNNEISEKSEIFDDQFSVERPDGSNFTLKIRSTKLEDSAMYFCASSEISGTAYEQYFGPGTRLTVT.

The chain has TRBV28 and TRBJ1-1; D uncertain. The CDR3 is made up of 12 amino acids. Germline V gives CDR1 MDHEN, CDR2 SYDVKM. V lost 7 bases and J 8 bases, leaving 14 bases between the germline ends. This CDR3 reads CASNGIKPEAFF. The CDR3 nucleotides read TGTGCCAGCAACGGGATTAAACCCGAAGCTTTCTTT.

The chain employs TRBV4-1 and TRBJ1-1; weak D call: TRBD1 (6 bases). V was clipped by 4 bases and J by 3 bases, with 12 bases between them. This CDR3 region has 14 residues. CDR1 MGHRA and CDR2 YSYEKL come from the germline V gene. DNA for the CDR3: TGCGCCAGCAGCCCACCCTCAGGGGACACTGAAGCTTTCTTT. Translating gives CASSPPSGDTEAFF.